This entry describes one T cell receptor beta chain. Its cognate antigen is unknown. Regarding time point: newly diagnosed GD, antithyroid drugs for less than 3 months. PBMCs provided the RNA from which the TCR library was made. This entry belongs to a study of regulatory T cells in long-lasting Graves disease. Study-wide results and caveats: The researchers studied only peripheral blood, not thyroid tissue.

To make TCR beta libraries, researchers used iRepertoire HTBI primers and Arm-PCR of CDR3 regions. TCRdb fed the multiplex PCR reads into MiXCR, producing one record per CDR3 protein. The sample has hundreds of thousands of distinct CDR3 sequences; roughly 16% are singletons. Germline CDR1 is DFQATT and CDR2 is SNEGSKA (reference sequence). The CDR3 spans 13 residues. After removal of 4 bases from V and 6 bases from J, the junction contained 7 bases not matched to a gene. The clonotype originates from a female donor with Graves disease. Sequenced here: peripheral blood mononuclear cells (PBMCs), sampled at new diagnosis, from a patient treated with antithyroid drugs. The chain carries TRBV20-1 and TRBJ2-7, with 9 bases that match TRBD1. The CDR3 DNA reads TGCAGTGCTAACGGACAGGGGCGGGCCGAGCAGTACTTC. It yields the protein CSANGQGRAEQYF.